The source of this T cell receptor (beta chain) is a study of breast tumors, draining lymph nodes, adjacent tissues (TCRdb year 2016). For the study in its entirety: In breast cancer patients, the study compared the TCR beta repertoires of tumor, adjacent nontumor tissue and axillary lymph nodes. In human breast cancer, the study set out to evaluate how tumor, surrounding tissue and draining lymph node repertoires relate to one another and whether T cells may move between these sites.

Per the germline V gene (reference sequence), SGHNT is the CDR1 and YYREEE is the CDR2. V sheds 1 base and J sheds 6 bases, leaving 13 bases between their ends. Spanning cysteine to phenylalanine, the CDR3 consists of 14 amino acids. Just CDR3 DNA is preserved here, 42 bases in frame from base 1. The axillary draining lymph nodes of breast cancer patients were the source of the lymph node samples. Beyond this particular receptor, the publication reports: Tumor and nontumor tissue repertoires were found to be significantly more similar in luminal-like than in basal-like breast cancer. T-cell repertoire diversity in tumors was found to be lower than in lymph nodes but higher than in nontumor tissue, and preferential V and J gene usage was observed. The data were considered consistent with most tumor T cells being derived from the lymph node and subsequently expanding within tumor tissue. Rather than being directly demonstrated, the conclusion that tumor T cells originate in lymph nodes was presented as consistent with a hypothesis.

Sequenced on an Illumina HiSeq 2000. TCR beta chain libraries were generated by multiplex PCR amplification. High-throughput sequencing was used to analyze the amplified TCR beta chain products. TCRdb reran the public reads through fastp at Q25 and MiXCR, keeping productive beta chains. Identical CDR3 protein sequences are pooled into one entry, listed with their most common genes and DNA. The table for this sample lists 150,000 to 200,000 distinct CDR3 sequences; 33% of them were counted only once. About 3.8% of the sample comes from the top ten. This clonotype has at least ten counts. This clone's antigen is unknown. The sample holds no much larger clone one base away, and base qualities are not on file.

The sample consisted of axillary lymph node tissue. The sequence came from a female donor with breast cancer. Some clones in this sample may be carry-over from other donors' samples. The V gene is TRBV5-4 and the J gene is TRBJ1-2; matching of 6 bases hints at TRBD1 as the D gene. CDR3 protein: CASSLFGRGHGYTF. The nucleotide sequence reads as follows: TGTGCCAGCAGCTTGTTCGGCAGGGGCCATGGCTACACCTTC.